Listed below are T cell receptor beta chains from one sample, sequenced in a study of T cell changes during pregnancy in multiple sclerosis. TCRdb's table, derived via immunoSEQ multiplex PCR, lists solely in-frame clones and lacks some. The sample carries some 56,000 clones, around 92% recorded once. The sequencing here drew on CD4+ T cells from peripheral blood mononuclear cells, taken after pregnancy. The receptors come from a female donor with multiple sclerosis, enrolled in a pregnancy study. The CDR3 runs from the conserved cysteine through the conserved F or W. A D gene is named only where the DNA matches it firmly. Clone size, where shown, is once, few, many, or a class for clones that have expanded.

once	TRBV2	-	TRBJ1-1	TGTGCCAGCAGTACGGAGCCGAACACTGAAGCTTTCTTT	CASSTEPNTEAFF
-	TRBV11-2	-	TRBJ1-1	TGTGCCAGCAGGGGGCTCAGCACTGAAGCTTTCTTT	CASRGLSTEAFF
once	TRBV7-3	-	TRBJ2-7	TGTGCCAGCAGCTTACAACGAGCGACCTACGAGCAGTACTTC	CASSLQRATYEQYF
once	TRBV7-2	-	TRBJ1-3	TGTGCCAGCAGCTTACGGGGGGCAGGTGGAAACACCATATATTTT	CASSLRGAGGNTIYF
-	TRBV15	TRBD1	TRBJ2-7	TGTGCCACCAGCAGTCCCCCACAGGGGAACCCCTACGAGCAGTACTTC	CATSSPPQGNPYEQYF
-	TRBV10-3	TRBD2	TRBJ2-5	TGTGCCATCAGTGAGCCGACTAGCGAACTGGAAGAGACCCAGTACTTC	CAISEPTSELEETQYF
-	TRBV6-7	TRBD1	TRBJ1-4	TGTGCCAGCAGTTACTCCCAGGGGGCGACTAATGAAAAACTGTTTTTT	CASSYSQGATNEKLFF
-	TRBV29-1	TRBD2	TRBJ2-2	TGCAGCGTTTTAGCGGGGGCCCTCACCGGGGAGCTGTTTTTT	CSVLAGALTGELFF
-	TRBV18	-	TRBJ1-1	TGTGCCAGCTCACCCCGGGACACGAATTTGAACACTGAAGCTTTCTTT	CASSPRDTNLNTEAFF
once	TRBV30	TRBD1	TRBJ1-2	TGTGCCTGCCGACAGGGAAGGGGAGGAGGCTACACCTTC	CACRQGRGGGYTF
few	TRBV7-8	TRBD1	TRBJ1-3	TGTGCCAGCAGCCAACCGGGACAGGGAAACACCATATATTTT	CASSQPGQGNTIYF
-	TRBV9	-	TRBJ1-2	TGTGCCAGCAGCGGGGGGGATAGCTATGGCTACACCTTC	CASSGGDSYGYTF
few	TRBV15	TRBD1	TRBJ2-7	TGTGCCACCAGCAGGGCCGGGACAGGGAGCTACGAGCAGTACTTC	CATSRAGTGSYEQYF
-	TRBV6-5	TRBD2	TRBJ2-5	TGTGCCAGCAGTTACGCGGGGGGCCAAGAGACCCAGTACTTC	CASSYAGGQETQYF
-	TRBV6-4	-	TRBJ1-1	TGTGCCAGCATTGGAGGTAGGGCTTTCTTT	CASIGGRAFF
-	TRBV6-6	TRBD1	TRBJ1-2	TGTGCCAGCAGTCCAACCGGACAGGGGGCGGTCGGCTACACCTTC	CASSPTGQGAVGYTF
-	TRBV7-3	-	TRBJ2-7	TGTGCCAGCAGCCCAGGGTGGAACTCCTACGAGCAGTACTTC	CASSPGWNSYEQYF
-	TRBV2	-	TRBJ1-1	TGTGCCAGCAGTCCGAGTGTACCGAACACTGAAGCTTTCTTT	CASSPSVPNTEAFF
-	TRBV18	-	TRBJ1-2	TGTGCCAGCTCACCAGATAGAACTAACTATGGCTACACCTTC	CASSPDRTNYGYTF
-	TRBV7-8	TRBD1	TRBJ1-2	TGTGCCAGCAGCCCAGTGGGACAGGGGGCCTATGGCTACACCTTC	CASSPVGQGAYGYTF
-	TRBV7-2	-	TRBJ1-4	TGTGCCAGCAGCTCGCTTAGCTTATCGGTGGGTGAAAAACTGTTTTTT	CASSSLSLSVGEKLFF
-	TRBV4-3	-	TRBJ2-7	TGCGCCAGCAGCCAAGGGGTCCGGACAGTCGAGCAGTACTTC	CASSQGVRTVEQYF
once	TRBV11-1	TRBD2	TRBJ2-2	TGTGCCAGCAGCTTCCTAGCGGGGGCGGGCACCGGGGAGCTGTTTTTT	CASSFLAGAGTGELFF
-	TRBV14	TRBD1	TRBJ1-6	TGTGCCAGCAGCCCACAGGGGGCCCAGTCACCCCTCCACTTT	CASSPQGAQSPLHF
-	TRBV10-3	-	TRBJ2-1	TGTGCATCCAATCTCGGGGGTTCAGCGGGTGAGCAGTTCTTC	CASNLGGSAGEQFF
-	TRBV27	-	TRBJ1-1	TGTGCCAGCAGTTACCTGGGGCTATCAATGAACACTGAAGCTTTCTTT	CASSYLGLSMNTEAFF
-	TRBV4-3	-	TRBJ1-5	TGCGCCAGCAGCCACCGACATGGGCGCAATCAGCCCCAGCATTTT	CASSHRHGRNQPQHF
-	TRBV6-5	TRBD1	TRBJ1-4	TGTGCCAGCAGACGACAGGGGGCAGGCGAAAAACTGTTTTTT	CASRRQGAGEKLFF
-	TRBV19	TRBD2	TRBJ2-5	TGTGCCAGTAGTATAGCTACGAGCGGGGGTGAGACCCAGTACTTC	CASSIATSGGETQYF
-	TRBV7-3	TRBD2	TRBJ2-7	TGTGCCAGCAGCGCCGCCGGGACTAGCGGCTACGAGCAGTACTTC	CASSAAGTSGYEQYF
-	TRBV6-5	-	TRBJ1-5	TGTGCCAGCAGTTACTCACACCTTAGCAATCAGCCCCAGCATTTT	CASSYSHLSNQPQHF
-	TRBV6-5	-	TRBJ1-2	TGTGCCGTCACCCGAGGGGGTCTCTATGGCTACACCTTC	CAVTRGGLYGYTF
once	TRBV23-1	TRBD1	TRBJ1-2	TGCGCCAGCAGTCCAGATGGACAGGGCTTCTATGGCTACACCTTC	CASSPDGQGFYGYTF
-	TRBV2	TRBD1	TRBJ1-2	TGTGCCAGCGACAGGGAAACCTATGGCTACACCTTC	CASDRETYGYTF
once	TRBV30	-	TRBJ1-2	TGTGCCTGGAGTTCCGGGGTGTCGAACTATGGCTACACCTTC	CAWSSGVSNYGYTF
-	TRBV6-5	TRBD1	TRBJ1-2	TGTGCCAGCAGTAACCCGGGACAGGGGGTTCGTGGCTACACCTTC	CASSNPGQGVRGYTF
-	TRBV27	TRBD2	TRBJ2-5	TGTGCCAGCAGCACCGGACTAGCGCTCCGGGAGACCCAGTACTTC	CASSTGLALRETQYF
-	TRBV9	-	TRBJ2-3	TGTGCCAGCAGCCCTCGCTCGGGGGGCTCCACAGATACGCAGTATTTT	CASSPRSGGSTDTQYF
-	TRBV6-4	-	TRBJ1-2	TGTGCCAGCAATCCAGACAGACTGTTAAACTATGGCTACACCTTC	CASNPDRLLNYGYTF
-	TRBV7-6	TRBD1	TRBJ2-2	TGTGCCAGCAGCTTCTGGGACAGGGGGGGTAACACCGGGGAGCTGTTTTTT	CASSFWDRGGNTGELFF
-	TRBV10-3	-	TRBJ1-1	TGTGCCATCCGACAGCTTGACACTGAAGCTTTCTTT	CAIRQLDTEAFF
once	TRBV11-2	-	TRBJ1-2	TGTGCCAGCAGCTTGCTTGGGGGGGATGGGGGCTACACCTTC	CASSLLGGDGGYTF
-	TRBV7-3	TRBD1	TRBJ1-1	TGTGCCAGCAGCTTAACCGGGACAGGGGGGAGTCCTGAAGCTTTCTTT	CASSLTGTGGSPEAFF
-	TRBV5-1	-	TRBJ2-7	TGCGCCAGCCTTCCTGGGGCAGGGTTTGGCTACGAGCAGTACTTC	CASLPGAGFGYEQYF
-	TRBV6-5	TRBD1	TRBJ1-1	TGTGCCACCTCGCCAGGGGGAGACACTGAAGCTTTCTTT	CATSPGGDTEAFF
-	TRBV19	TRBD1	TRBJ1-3	TGTGCCAGTAGAAACAGGGGAGGTGGAAACACCATATATTTT	CASRNRGGGNTIYF
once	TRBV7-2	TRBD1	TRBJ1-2	TGTGCCACCAGACAGGGGGCCGTTGATGGCTACACCTTC	CATRQGAVDGYTF
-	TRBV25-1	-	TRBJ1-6	TGTGCCAGCAGTGAACGTCTGGGCAGGGGTGGTTCACCCCTCCACTTT	CASSERLGRGGSPLHF
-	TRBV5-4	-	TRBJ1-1	TGTGCCAGCACCCCGGGGGGCCTGAACACTGAAGCTTTCTTT	CASTPGGLNTEAFF
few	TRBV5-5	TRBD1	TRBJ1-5	TGTGCCAGCAGCCAAGGGGACAGGGGCCATCAGCCCCAGCATTTT	CASSQGDRGHQPQHF